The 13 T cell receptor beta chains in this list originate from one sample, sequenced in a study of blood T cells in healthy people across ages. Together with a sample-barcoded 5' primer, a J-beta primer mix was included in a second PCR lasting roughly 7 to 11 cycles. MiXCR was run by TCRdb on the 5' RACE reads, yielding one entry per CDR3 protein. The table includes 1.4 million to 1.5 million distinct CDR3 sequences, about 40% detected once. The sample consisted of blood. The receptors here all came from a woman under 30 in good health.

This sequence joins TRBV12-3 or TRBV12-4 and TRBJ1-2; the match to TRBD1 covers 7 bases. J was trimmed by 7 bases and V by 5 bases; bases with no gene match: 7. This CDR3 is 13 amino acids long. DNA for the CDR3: TGTGCCAGCAGTACCCGACAGGGTAGTGGCTACACCTTC. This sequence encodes CASSTRQGSGYTF.

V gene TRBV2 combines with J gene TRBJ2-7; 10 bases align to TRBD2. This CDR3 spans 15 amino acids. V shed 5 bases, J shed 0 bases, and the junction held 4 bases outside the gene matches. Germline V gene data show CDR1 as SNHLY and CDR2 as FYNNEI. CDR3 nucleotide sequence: TGTGCCAGCAGTTTCCCTAGCGGGAGCTCCTACGAGCAGTACTTC. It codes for CASSFPSGSSYEQYF.

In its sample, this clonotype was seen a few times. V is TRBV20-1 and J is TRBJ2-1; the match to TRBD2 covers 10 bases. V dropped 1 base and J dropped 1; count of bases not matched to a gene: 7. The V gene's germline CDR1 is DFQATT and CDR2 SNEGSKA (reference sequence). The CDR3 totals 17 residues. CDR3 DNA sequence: TGCAGTGCTAGAGTAGCGGGGGGTGATTTGTCCTACAATGAGCAGTTCTTC. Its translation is CSARVAGGDLSYNEQFF.

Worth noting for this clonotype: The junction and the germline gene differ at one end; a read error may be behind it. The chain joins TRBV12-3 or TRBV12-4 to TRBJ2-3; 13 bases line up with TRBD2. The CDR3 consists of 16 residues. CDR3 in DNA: TGTGCCAGCAGTTTATGGACTAGCGGGAGAGCGGATATGCAGTATTTT. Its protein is CASSLWTSGRADMQYF.

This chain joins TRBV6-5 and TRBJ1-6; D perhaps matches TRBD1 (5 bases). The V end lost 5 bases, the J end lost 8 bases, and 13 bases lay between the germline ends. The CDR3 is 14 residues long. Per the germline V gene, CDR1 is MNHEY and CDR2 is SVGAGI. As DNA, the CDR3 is TGTGCCAGCAGTGACTGGGACGGCGATTCACCCCTCCACTTT. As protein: CASSDWDGDSPLHF.

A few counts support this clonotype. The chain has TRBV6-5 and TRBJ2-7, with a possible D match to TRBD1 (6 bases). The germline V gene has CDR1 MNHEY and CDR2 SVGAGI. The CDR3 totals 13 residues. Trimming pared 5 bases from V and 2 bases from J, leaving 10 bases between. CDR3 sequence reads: CASSHRDTYEQYF. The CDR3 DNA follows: TGTGCCAGCAGTCACAGGGACACCTACGAGCAGTACTTC.

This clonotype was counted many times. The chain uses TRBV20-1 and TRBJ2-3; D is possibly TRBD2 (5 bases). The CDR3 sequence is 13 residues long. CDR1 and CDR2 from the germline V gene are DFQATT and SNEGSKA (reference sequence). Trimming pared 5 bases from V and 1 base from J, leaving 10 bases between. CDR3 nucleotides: TGCAGTGCTGACGGGCGGGGCACAGATACGCAGTATTTT. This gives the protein CSADGRGTDTQYF.

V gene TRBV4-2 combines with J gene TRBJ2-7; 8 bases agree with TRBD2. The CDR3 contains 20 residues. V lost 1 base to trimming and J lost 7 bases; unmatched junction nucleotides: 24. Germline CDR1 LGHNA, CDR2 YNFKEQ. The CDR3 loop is CASSQVEVAHRLAGNNEQYF. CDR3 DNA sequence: TGTGCCAGCAGCCAAGTTGAGGTTGCCCATAGGCTAGCGGGTAACAATGAGCAGTACTTC.

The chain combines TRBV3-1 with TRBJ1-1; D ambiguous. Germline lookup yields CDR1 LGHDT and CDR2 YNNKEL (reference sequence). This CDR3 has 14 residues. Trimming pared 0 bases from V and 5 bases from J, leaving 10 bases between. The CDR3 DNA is TGTGCCAGCAGCCAAGACGGTCGGGATACTGAAGCTTTCTTT. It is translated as CASSQDGRDTEAFF.

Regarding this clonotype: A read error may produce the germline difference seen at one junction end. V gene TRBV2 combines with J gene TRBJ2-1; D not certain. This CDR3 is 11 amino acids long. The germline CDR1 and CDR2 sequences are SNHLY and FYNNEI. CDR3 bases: TGTGCCTGCAGTGAAGCGAATGAGCAGTTCTTC. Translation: CACSEANEQFF.

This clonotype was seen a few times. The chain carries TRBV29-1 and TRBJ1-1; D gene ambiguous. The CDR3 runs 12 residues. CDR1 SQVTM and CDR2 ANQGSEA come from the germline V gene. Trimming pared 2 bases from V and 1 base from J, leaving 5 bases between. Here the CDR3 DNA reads TGCAGCGTTGAAACGGCGAACACTGAAGCTTTCTTT. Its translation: CSVETANTEAFF.

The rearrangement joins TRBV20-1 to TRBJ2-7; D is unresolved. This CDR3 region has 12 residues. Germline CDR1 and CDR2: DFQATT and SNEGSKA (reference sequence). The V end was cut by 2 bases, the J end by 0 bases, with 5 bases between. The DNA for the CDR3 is TGCAGTGCTAGACTGAACTCCTACGAGCAGTACTTC. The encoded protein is CSARLNSYEQYF.

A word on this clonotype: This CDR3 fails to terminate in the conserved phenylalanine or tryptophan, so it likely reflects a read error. CDR3 loop: CTSSLAGGSSYNEQFL. CDR3 coding DNA: TGCACCAGCAGCTTGGCCGGGGGGAGCTCCTACAATGAGCAGTTCTTA. This rearrangement joins TRBV5-1 to TRBJ2-1, with TRBD2 matching 7 bases. Germline V gene data show CDR1 as SGHRS and CDR2 as YFSETQ. The CDR3 is 16 amino acids.